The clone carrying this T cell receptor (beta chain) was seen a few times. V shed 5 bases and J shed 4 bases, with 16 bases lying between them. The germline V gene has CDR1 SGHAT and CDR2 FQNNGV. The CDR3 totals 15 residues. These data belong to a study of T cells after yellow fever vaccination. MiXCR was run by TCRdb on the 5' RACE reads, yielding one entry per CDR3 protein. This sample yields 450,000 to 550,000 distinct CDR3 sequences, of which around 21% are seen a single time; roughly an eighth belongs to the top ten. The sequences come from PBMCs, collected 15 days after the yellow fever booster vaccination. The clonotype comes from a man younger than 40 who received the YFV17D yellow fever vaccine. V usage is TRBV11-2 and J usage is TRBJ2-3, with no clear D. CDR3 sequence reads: CASSLLVSVPDTQYF. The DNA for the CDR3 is TGTGCCAGCAGCCTTTTGGTCTCAGTCCCAGATACGCAGTATTTT.